This is a list of T cell receptor beta chains from one sample in a study of OX40 agonist ivuxolimab in advanced cancers. Data came from immunoSEQ multiplex PCR; TCRdb stores just in-frame clones and leaves some out. The sample carries around 63,000 clones, around 79% recorded once. The sequencing used CD4+ or CD8+ T cells sorted from blood, collected in a trial of the OX40 agonist ivuxolimab. All receptors derive from an adult with an advanced solid tumor such as melanoma, head and neck, liver or kidney cancer. Both conserved end residues are part of each CDR3. D genes are given only for firm matches. Some rows have no size entry. The others give once, few or many, or a class for an expanded clone.

length: 14; size: few; D: -; J: TRBJ2-2; V: TRBV9; DNA: TGTGCCAGCAGCGCCACCGGGGGCACCGGGGAGCTGTTTTTT; CDR3: CASSATGGTGELFF
length: 20; size: -; D: TRBD2; J: TRBJ2-1; V: TRBV4-3; DNA: TGCGCCAGCAGCCAAGATTTAGGACGGGGACTAGCGGGGCCGTACAATGAGCAGTTCTTC; CDR3: CASSQDLGRGLAGPYNEQFF
length: 16; size: -; D: -; J: TRBJ2-1; V: TRBV4-2; DNA: TGTGCCAGCAGTCTAATTACAGGAGGGTACTCCAATGAGCAGTTCTTC; CDR3: CASSLITGGYSNEQFF
length: 16; size: few; D: TRBD2; J: TRBJ2-7; V: TRBV4-2; DNA: TGTGCCAGCAGCCAAGATGAGGCTAGCGGGAGCTACGAGCAGTACTTC; CDR3: CASSQDEASGSYEQYF
length: 13; size: -; D: TRBD1; J: TRBJ2-7; V: TRBV28; DNA: TGTGCCAGCAGTTCCGGGACAGTCCTTGAGCAGTACTTC; CDR3: CASSSGTVLEQYF
length: 12; size: -; D: -; J: TRBJ1-2; V: TRBV6-5; DNA: TGTGCCAGCGGAGGCCCCTACTATGGCTACACCTTC; CDR3: CASGGPYYGYTF
length: 13; size: once; D: -; J: TRBJ1-2; V: TRBV11-2; DNA: TGTGCCAGCAGCTTAATCGGGGCGGATGGCTACACCTTC; CDR3: CASSLIGADGYTF
length: 16; size: once; D: -; J: TRBJ2-2; V: TRBV4-2; DNA: TGTGCCAGCAGCCAAGTAGGCCGGGATAACACCGGGGAGCTGTTTTTT; CDR3: CASSQVGRDNTGELFF
length: 15; size: -; D: TRBD1; J: TRBJ2-1; V: TRBV7-8; DNA: TGTGCCAGCAGCCCCTGGACAGGGGCCTACAATGAGCAGTTCTTC; CDR3: CASSPWTGAYNEQFF
length: 12; size: -; D: -; J: TRBJ1-2; V: TRBV30; DNA: TGTGCCTGTGGGCCCCATGCCGATGGCTACACCTTC; CDR3: CACGPHADGYTF
length: 16; size: medium-sized; D: TRBD1; J: TRBJ1-5; V: TRBV2; DNA: TGTGCCAGCAGCACCGACAGGGCCCTCCTCAATCAGCCCCAGCATTTT; CDR3: CASSTDRALLNQPQHF
length: 13; size: -; D: TRBD1; J: TRBJ1-2; V: TRBV6-5; DNA: TGTGCCAGCAGGACAGGGACGCGAAGTGGCTACACCTTC; CDR3: CASRTGTRSGYTF
length: 14; size: -; D: -; J: TRBJ2-1; V: TRBV6-6; DNA: TGTGCCAGCAACCCAGGCCAGGGGAACAATGAGCAGTTCTTC; CDR3: CASNPGQGNNEQFF
length: 16; size: few; D: -; J: TRBJ2-3; V: TRBV4-2; DNA: TGTGCCAGCAGCCAAGATCGGCGGGGACTCACAGATACGCAGTATTTT; CDR3: CASSQDRRGLTDTQYF
length: 14; size: -; D: -; J: TRBJ2-1; V: TRBV7-2; DNA: TGTGCCAGCAGCTTACAACCGTCCATCAATGAGCAGTTCTTC; CDR3: CASSLQPSINEQFF
length: 11; size: -; D: -; J: TRBJ2-5; V: TRBV7-3; DNA: TGTGCCAGCCTCTCTAAAGGGACCCAGTACTTC; CDR3: CASLSKGTQYF
length: 14; size: -; D: -; J: TRBJ1-2; V: TRBV28; DNA: TGTGCCAGCAGTCAACTTCAGGGTTATGTTGGCTACACCTTC; CDR3: CASSQLQGYVGYTF
length: 14; size: -; D: -; J: TRBJ1-3; V: TRBV19; DNA: TGTGCCAGTAGTGACCCAATCTCTGGAAACACCATATATTTT; CDR3: CASSDPISGNTIYF
length: 13; size: -; D: -; J: TRBJ2-1; V: TRBV7-9; DNA: TGTGCCAGCAGCCCCCAGGGCCGCAATGAGCAGTTCTTC; CDR3: CASSPQGRNEQFF
length: 17; size: -; D: -; J: TRBJ2-6; V: TRBV4-2; DNA: TGTGCCAGCAGCCAAGCGACAGGTTCTTCTGGGGCCAACGTCCTGACTTTC; CDR3: CASSQATGSSGANVLTF
length: 15; size: -; D: TRBD1; J: TRBJ2-2; V: TRBV11-3; DNA: TGTGCCAGCAGCTTAGATGGCCAGGGGGACGGGGAGCTGTTTTTT; CDR3: CASSLDGQGDGELFF
length: 15; size: -; D: -; J: TRBJ1-5; V: TRBV27; DNA: TGTGCCAGCAGTTTATCAGGGCAGGGAGTTCAGCCCCAGCATTTT; CDR3: CASSLSGQGVQPQHF
length: 14; size: -; D: TRBD2; J: TRBJ2-5; V: TRBV7-2; DNA: TGTGCCAGCAGCTTTTCTAGCGGGGAAGAGACCCAGTACTTC; CDR3: CASSFSSGEETQYF
length: 16; size: -; D: TRBD1; J: TRBJ1-4; V: TRBV27; DNA: TGTGCCAGCAGTTTACGGCAGGCCAGGGGGGGTGAAAAACTGTTTTTT; CDR3: CASSLRQARGGEKLFF
length: 15; size: -; D: TRBD1; J: TRBJ1-3; V: TRBV5-5; DNA: TGTGCCAGCAGCTGGACAGGGGTCTCTGGAAACACCATATATTTT; CDR3: CASSWTGVSGNTIYF
length: 15; size: -; D: -; J: TRBJ2-7; V: TRBV4-3; DNA: TGCGCCAGCAGCCATACTACCACATCGACCTACGAGCAGTACTTC; CDR3: CASSHTTTSTYEQYF
length: 13; size: -; D: -; J: TRBJ1-1; V: TRBV19; DNA: TGTGCCAGTAGTACGAAGGGCGCTACTGAAGCTTTCTTT; CDR3: CASSTKGATEAFF
length: 14; size: few; D: -; J: TRBJ2-3; V: TRBV27; DNA: TGTGCCAGCAGTCCCTCCGCAGGCACAGATACGCAGTATTTT; CDR3: CASSPSAGTDTQYF
length: 17; size: -; D: TRBD2; J: TRBJ2-4; V: TRBV28; DNA: TGTGCCAGCAGCCCCCCCAGCGGGAGCTCGTCCAAAAACATTCAGTACTTC; CDR3: CASSPPSGSSSKNIQYF
length: 15; size: -; D: -; J: TRBJ2-5; V: TRBV28; DNA: TGTGCCAGCAGTTTACTTAATCCCGACCAAGAGACCCAGTACTTC; CDR3: CASSLLNPDQETQYF
length: 14; size: -; D: -; J: TRBJ1-2; V: TRBV14; DNA: TGTGCCAGCAGCCAAGAGGGTAGTTACTATGGCTACACCTTC; CDR3: CASSQEGSYYGYTF
length: 13; size: -; D: -; J: TRBJ2-3; V: TRBV28; DNA: TGTGCCAGCAGTCCTGGGGGAGAAGATACGCAGTATTTT; CDR3: CASSPGGEDTQYF
length: 14; size: -; D: -; J: TRBJ1-1; V: TRBV6-1; DNA: TGTGCCAGCAGTGTACGGCGCCTGAACACTGAAGCTTTCTTT; CDR3: CASSVRRLNTEAFF